This T cell receptor beta chain emerged from a study of T cell repertoires in cytomegalovirus infection. Study at large: In the study, CMV epitopes included recently identified HLA-C-restricted and well-studied HLA-B-restricted ones. Matching HLA type, along with CMV infection, was indicated by public TCR beta signatures.

The study, taken as a whole, reports: The cumulative frequency of public TCR beta families distinguished individuals who carried CMV together with the relevant HLA. Across the ex vivo response, the dominant clonotypes were HLA-C-restricted CMV-specific TCR beta clonotypes.

TCRdb re-called the reads with MiXCR, one entry per CDR3 protein. Here the sample spans approximately 71,000 distinct CDR3 sequences, more than 20% being singletons. This clonotype was recorded a few times. Its antigen is undetermined. The germline V gene has CDR1 SGHTA and CDR2 FQGNSA. V was shortened by 5 bases and J by 0 bases, with 25 bases between the two germline ends. This CDR3 contains 19 residues. The receptor was isolated from a human donor in good health (CMV status not recorded). Some clones in this sample may be carry-over from other donors' samples. The chain recombines TRBV7-2 with TRBJ2-5; D remains unclear. The input for sequencing was CD8+ T cells from cultured PBMCs, taken from culture after CMV antigen stimulation. CDR3 protein: CASSPEGLRPPAYQETQYF. The CDR3 DNA sequence: TGTGCCAGCAGCCCGGAAGGGTTACGCCCCCCGGCATACCAAGAGACCCAGTACTTC.